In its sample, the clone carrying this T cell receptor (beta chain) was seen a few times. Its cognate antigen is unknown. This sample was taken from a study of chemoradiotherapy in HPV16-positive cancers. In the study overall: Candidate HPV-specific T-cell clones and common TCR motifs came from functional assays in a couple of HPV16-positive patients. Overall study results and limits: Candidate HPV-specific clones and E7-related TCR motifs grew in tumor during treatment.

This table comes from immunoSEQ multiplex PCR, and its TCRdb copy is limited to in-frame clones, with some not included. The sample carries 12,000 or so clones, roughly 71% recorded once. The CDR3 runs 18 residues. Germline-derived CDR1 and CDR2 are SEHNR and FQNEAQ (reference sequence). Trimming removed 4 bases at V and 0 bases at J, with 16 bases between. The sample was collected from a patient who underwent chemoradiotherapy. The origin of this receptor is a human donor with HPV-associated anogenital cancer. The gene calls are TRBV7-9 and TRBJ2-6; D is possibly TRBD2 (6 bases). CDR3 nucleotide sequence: TGTGCCAGCAGCTGGGGGGTGGCAGATCGCTCTGGGGCCAACGTCCTGACTTTC. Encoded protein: CASSWGVADRSGANVLTF.